Listed below are T cell receptor beta chains from one sample, sequenced in a study of blood T cells in healthy people across ages. TCRdb reanalysed the 5' RACE reads using MiXCR and keeps one entry per CDR3 protein. The sample shows about 1.1 million distinct CDR3 sequences, approximately 38% of them seen only once. Sequencing used blood. These receptors all stem from a man in his late teens or twenties in good health. CDR3s include the opening cysteine and the closing phenylalanine or tryptophan. D genes are given only for firm matches. Expanded clones get a size class; other rows say once, few or many, or leave the size out.

>TRBJ1-2|.|.|TRBV12-3/TRBV12-4
TGTGCCAGCACCCCGGCCGGGGGAAGCTATGGCTACACCTTC
CASTPAGGSYGYTF
>TRBJ1-2|.|few|TRBV2
TGTGCCAGCAGTGAAGAGAGGGGCTACACCTTC
CASSEERGYTF
>TRBJ2-1|.|many|TRBV9
TGTGCCAGCAGCTCGTCCGGGACTTTCAACAATGAGCAGTTCTTC
CASSSSGTFNNEQFF
>TRBJ2-5|TRBD2|.|TRBV4-1
TGCGCCAGCAGCCAAGTGACTAGCGGGAGGGCCTTGCAGACCCAGTACTTC
CASSQVTSGRALQTQYF
>TRBJ1-2|.|.|TRBV4-2
TGTGCCAGCAGCCAAGATAGGGCAGGGGCCCGTCATGGCTACACCTTC
CASSQDRAGARHGYTF
>TRBJ2-1|TRBD1|few|TRBV28
TGTGCCAGCAGTTTGACAGGGGGCGATTGGAATGAGCAGTTCTTC
CASSLTGGDWNEQFF
>TRBJ2-1|.|many|TRBV7-2
TGTGCCAGCAGCTCCAGGGTCAATGAGCAGTTCTTC
CASSSRVNEQFF
>TRBJ1-4|.|.|TRBV6-5
TGTGCCAGCAGTTCTAGGGGGTCTAATGAAAAACTGTTTTTT
CASSSRGSNEKLFF
>TRBJ2-7|.|.|TRBV2
TGTGCCAGCAGTCAGGGCTTGTTTGGGGACGAGCAGTACTTC
CASSQGLFGDEQYF
>TRBJ2-3|.|.|TRBV7-9
TGTGCCAGCAGCTTAGTTGCCTTAACAGATACGCAGTATTTT
CASSLVALTDTQYF
>TRBJ2-3|.|.|TRBV5-4
TGTGCCAGCAGCTGGAGGAAGTTCAGCACAGATACGCAGTATTTT
CASSWRKFSTDTQYF
>TRBJ2-1|.|.|TRBV7-9
TGTGCCAGCAGCTTAACCAGGGAAAATGAGCAGTTCTTC
CASSLTRENEQFF
>TRBJ1-5|.|once|TRBV12-3/TRBV12-4
TGTGCCAGCAGCTCGGGGAGGACTAATCAGCCCCAGCATTTT
CASSSGRTNQPQHF
>TRBJ2-1|.|.|TRBV7-2
TGTGCCAGCAGCTTAGTCCCCCCCAATGAGCAGTTCTTC
CASSLVPPNEQFF
>TRBJ2-4|TRBD1|few|TRBV27
TGTGCCAGCACTACCGAACCACAGGGGGCACAGTACTTC
CASTTEPQGAQYF
>TRBJ2-3|.|.|TRBV30
TGTGCCTGGACCCTCAGTGGTGTGGTAACAGATACGCAGTATTTT
CAWTLSGVVTDTQYF
>TRBJ2-1|TRBD1|few|TRBV24-1
TGTGCCACCAGGGACAGGCGGTCCTTGGAGCAGTTCTTC
CATRDRRSLEQFF
>TRBJ2-1|.|many|TRBV12-3/TRBV12-4
TGTGCCAGCAGGAAAAGTGACAATGAGCAGTTCTTC
CASRKSDNEQFF
>TRBJ2-7|TRBD1|.|TRBV20-1
TGCAGTGCTAGCGGGACAGGAGACTACGAGCAGTACTTC
CSASGTGDYEQYF
>TRBJ2-7|TRBD1|few|TRBV5-1
TGCGCCAGCTATGTAGGACAGGAATACAATGAGCAGTACTTC
CASYVGQEYNEQYF
>TRBJ1-6|.|once|TRBV18
TGTGCCAGCTCCCCGGGAGAAGCCTATAATCCACCCCTCCACTTT
CASSPGEAYNPPLHF
>TRBJ2-2|.|.|TRBV20-1
TGCAGTGCCATCGGGTACGGGGAGCTGTTTTTT
CSAIGYGELFF
>TRBJ1-1|TRBD1|.|TRBV6-2/TRBV6-3
TGTGCCAGCAGTGATGAGGGGGCTCGGACTGAAGCTTTCTTT
CASSDEGARTEAFF
>TRBJ2-1|.|few|TRBV27
TGTGCCAGCAGTTCCCCCTACGAGCAGTTCTTC
CASSSPYEQFF
>TRBJ2-7|.|few|TRBV20-1
TGCAGTGCTAGTGACGACGGCTACGAGCAGTACTTC
CSASDDGYEQYF
>TRBJ1-1|.|.|TRBV2
TGTGCCAGCACCCAGTGGGGATCGAACACTGAAGCTTTCTTT
CASTQWGSNTEAFF
>TRBJ1-2|.|once|TRBV7-2
TGTGCCAGCAGCGTTTCTGGGTACTTGGGAGGCTACACCTTC
CASSVSGYLGGYTF
>TRBJ2-5|TRBD1|.|TRBV2
TGTGCCAGCAACAGCGGACAGGGCCAAGAGACCCAGTACTTC
CASNSGQGQETQYF
>TRBJ1-1|TRBD1|.|TRBV25-1
TGTGCCACCGCCACACCGGGACAGCAGAACACTGAAGCTTTCTTT
CATATPGQQNTEAFF
>TRBJ2-3|.|.|TRBV6-6
TGTGCCAGCAGTTACCCGGCGGCTAGCACAGATACGCAGTATTTT
CASSYPAASTDTQYF